The 20 T cell receptor beta chains below all came from one sample that was sequenced in a study of shared clonotypes between healthy human individuals. TCRdb's copy holds only in-frame clones and misses some; the assay was immunoSEQ multiplex PCR. Among over a million clones listed, roughly 75% were seen once. The source material was memory CD4+ T cells sorted from blood. Subset defined: CD45RA-negative fraction. The receptors come from a young man in good health.

This clone was picked up a small number of times. Other nucleotide sequences from this sample produce the same CDR3. V gene TRBV18 combines with J gene TRBJ2-7, with D possibly matching TRBD1 (6 bases). V was trimmed by 3 bases and J by 4 bases, leaving 7 bases between them. The CDR3 has 12 amino acids. Germline values: CDR1 KGHSH, CDR2 LQKENI. CDR3 nucleotides: TGTGCCAGCTCACCCACAGGGTACGAGCAGTACTTC. It is translated as CASSPTGYEQYF. The whole variable domain, remainder taken from reference TRBV18 and TRBJ2-7, is NAGVMQNPRHLVRRRGQEARLRCSPMKGHSHVYWYRQLPEEGLKFMVYLQKENIIDESGMPKERFSAEFPKEGPSILRIQQVVRGDSAAYFCASSPTGYEQYFGPGTRLTVT.

Details on this clone: Other DNA sequences in the same sample also yield this CDR3. The chain combines TRBV11-3 with TRBJ2-5, with TRBD2 identical over 9 bases. The germline CDR1 and CDR2 sequences are SGHNT and YENEEA. The CDR3 is 13 residues long. V dropped 3 bases and J dropped 5; count of bases not matched to a gene: 1. DNA for the CDR3: TGTGCCAGCAGCTTCGCGGGGGGGGAGACCCAGTACTTC. It translates to CASSFAGGETQYF.

This clone was detected once. The chain employs TRBV7-2 and TRBJ2-3, with 9 bases identical to TRBD2. From germline, CDR1 is SGHTA and CDR2 FQGNSA. The V segment lost 5 bases and the J segment 5 bases; nucleotides outside the gene matches: 8. The CDR3 runs to 15 residues. CDR3 sequence reads: CASSPSGRGGDTQYF. The CDR3 region has the DNA TGTGCCAGCAGCCCTAGCGGGCGGGGGGGAGATACGCAGTATTTT.

Here the CDR3 DNA reads TGTGCCAGCGACTCTGGGGCCAACGTCCTGACTTTC. Its protein is CASDSGANVLTF. This sequence joins TRBV2 and TRBJ2-6; D gene ambiguous. The germline gives CDR1 SNHLY, CDR2 FYNNEI. The CDR3 length is 12 residues. The V end lost 8 bases, the J end lost 0 bases, and 2 bases lay between the germline ends.

In the case of this clone: The junction shows a germline mismatch at one end, possibly a read error. This same CDR3 is encoded by further DNA sequences in the sample. This chain joins TRBV6-5 and TRBJ1-6; 9 bases are shared with TRBD1. This CDR3 spans 16 amino acids. CDR1 MNHEY and CDR2 SVGAGI come from the germline V gene. In nucleotides, the CDR3 is TGTGCCAGCAGTTCCCGGACAGGGGTGGGTAATTCGCCCCTCCACTTT. As protein: CASSSRTGVGNSPLHF.

The chain combines TRBV18 with TRBJ1-2, with D perhaps TRBD1 (5 bases). Deletions cut 1 base from V and 5 bases from J, with 23 bases between. Per the germline V gene, CDR1 is KGHSH and CDR2 is LQKENI. The CDR3 spans 18 residues. The CDR3, as DNA: TGTGCCAGCTCACCACTTCGGGGGACGGAGGTCGATGGATATGGCTACACCTTC. Its translation: CASSPLRGTEVDGYGYTF.

This clone was counted a few times. The chain links TRBV7-9 to TRBJ1-4, with TRBD1 identical over 7 bases. The V gene's germline CDR1 is SEHNR and CDR2 FQNEAQ (reference sequence). The CDR3 contains 15 residues. Trimming cost V 3 bases and J 8 bases; bases outside gene matches: 9. This chain's CDR3 is CASSFSQGVGEKLFF. DNA for the CDR3: TGTGCCAGCAGCTTCTCCCAGGGGGTTGGCGAAAAACTGTTTTTT.

This clone was counted once. This sequence joins TRBV6-1 and TRBJ2-7; no reliable D call. The CDR3 consists of 12 residues. The V gene lost 9 bases and the J gene lost 5 bases, with 14 bases spanning the gap. Germline V gene sequence: CDR1 MNHNS, CDR2 SASEGT. The CDR3 DNA follows: TGTGCCAGTCATATTGTGGCCAACGAGCAGTACTTC. It yields the protein CASHIVANEQYF.

The genes are TRBV6-1 and TRBJ2-3, with D possibly being TRBD1 (6 bases). This CDR3 spans 12 amino acids. V lost 10 bases and J 0 bases, leaving 8 bases between the germline ends. Germline CDR1 reads MNHNS; CDR2 reads SASEGT. The CDR3 DNA is TGTGCCACGACAGGAAGCACAGATACGCAGTATTTT. This translates into CATTGSTDTQYF.

This clone has only a few counts. Additional DNA sequences in this sample encode the identical CDR3. This sequence joins TRBV2 and TRBJ1-3; TRBD1 might be the D (6 bases). Trimming took off 5 bases at V and 2 bases at J, with 7 bases between the two ends. Looked up from germline, CDR1 is SNHLY and CDR2 is FYNNEI. The CDR3 extends over 13 amino acids. The CDR3 region has the DNA TGTGCCAGCAGTCAGGGGACTGGAAACACCATATATTTT. Protein: CASSQGTGNTIYF. The full variable domain, completed using reference TRBV2 and TRBJ1-3, is EPEVTQTPSHQVTQMGQEVILRCVPISNHLYFYWYRQILGQKVEFLVSFYNNEISEKSEIFDDQFSVERPDGSNFTLKIRSTKLEDSAMYFCASSQGTGNTIYFGEGSWLTVV.

The rearrangement links TRBV19 to TRBJ1-3; D is undetermined. The ends were cut back, 6 bases at V and 4 bases at J, with 13 bases in the middle. This CDR3 is built from 14 residues. Per germline, CDR1 LNHDA and CDR2 SQIVND (reference sequence). The CDR3 region is CASRPRELGNTIYF. DNA of the CDR3: TGTGCCAGTAGACCCCGGGAACTCGGAAACACCATATATTTT.

The chain couples TRBV9 to TRBJ2-3, with unresolved D. The V gene's germline CDR1 is SGDLS and CDR2 YYNGEE. This CDR3 contains 16 residues. Trimming removed 4 bases from V and 0 bases from J, with 15 bases in between. In DNA form, the CDR3 reads TGTGCCAGCAGCACCGGTGATCTCCAAAGCACAGATACGCAGTATTTT. This translates into CASSTGDLQSTDTQYF.

The chain uses TRBV5-6 and TRBJ1-1, with a possible D match to TRBD1 (6 bases). This CDR3 contains 16 residues. Germline V gene lookup returns CDR1 SGHDT and CDR2 YYEEEE. Trimming cost V 0 bases and J 0 bases, with 12 bases left between them. The CDR3 spells CASSLGHRVMNTEAFF. DNA of the CDR3: TGTGCCAGCAGCTTGGGCCACAGGGTAATGAACACTGAAGCTTTCTTT.

This clone was detected a few times. The gene calls are TRBV4-1 and TRBJ1-5; D gene uncertain. This CDR3 comprises 13 residues. V lost 0 bases to trimming and J lost 9 bases, with 9 bases between them. CDR1 and CDR2 from the germline V gene are MGHRA and YSYEKL. The CDR3 here is CASSQEKRWPQHF. CDR3 nucleotide sequence: TGCGCCAGCAGCCAAGAAAAACGGTGGCCCCAGCATTTT.

V gene TRBV5-8 combines with J gene TRBJ2-5, with TRBD2 identical over 13 bases. The germline V gene encodes CDR1 SGHTS and CDR2 YDEGEE. Trimming at V came to 2 bases and at J to 5 bases, leaving 6 bases not matched to a gene. The length of the CDR3 is 16 residues. The CDR3, as DNA: TGTGCCAGCAGCTTAGGACTAGCGGGAGTTGGGGAGACCCAGTACTTC. This codes for CASSLGLAGVGETQYF.

The CDR3 sequence is CASSRFYNEQFF. CDR3 coding DNA: TGTGCCAGCAGCCGGTTCTACAATGAGCAGTTCTTC. The chain carries TRBV2 and TRBJ2-1, with no clear D. Trimming removed 6 bases at V and 3 bases at J, with 6 bases between. The CDR3 totals 12 residues. Germline assignment: CDR1 SNHLY and CDR2 FYNNEI.

The rearrangement joins TRBV27 to TRBJ2-7, with TRBD2 identical over 11 bases. Looked up from germline, CDR1 is MNHEY and CDR2 is SMNVEV (reference sequence). V shed 3 bases, J shed 2 bases, and the junction held 0 bases outside the gene matches. CDR3 length: 14 amino acids. This CDR3 is CASSFSGGAYEQYF. For the CDR3, the DNA is TGTGCCAGCAGTTTTAGCGGGGGGGCCTACGAGCAGTACTTC.

Only a few counts were recorded for this clone. This rearrangement joins TRBV10-2 to TRBJ2-7, with D possibly TRBD1 on 6 matching bases. The germline gives CDR1 WSHSY, CDR2 SAAADI. This CDR3 contains 13 residues. Trimming removed 4 bases at V and 7 bases at J, with 14 bases between. In DNA, the CDR3 is TGCGCCAGCAGTGGGCCTACAGGGTCAGAGCAGTACTTC. Encoded protein: CASSGPTGSEQYF.

This clone was observed a few times. V is TRBV9 and J is TRBJ2-3; D not resolved. Looked up from germline, CDR1 is SGDLS and CDR2 is YYNGEE. Trimming pared 0 bases from V and 0 bases from J, leaving 14 bases between. The CDR3 is made up of 17 amino acids. In DNA form, the CDR3 reads TGTGCCAGCAGCGTAGATGATGGTAGACATAGCACAGATACGCAGTATTTT. The encoded protein is CASSVDDGRHSTDTQYF.

There are many counts of this clone. The chain couples TRBV25-1 to TRBJ1-2; TRBD1 might be the D (5 bases). The CDR3 runs to 13 residues. V lost 3 bases to trimming and J lost 13 bases, with 18 bases between them. The germline V gene encodes CDR1 MGHDK and CDR2 SYGVNS. CDR3 DNA sequence: TGTGCCAGCAGTGAGTTCGGGGCAGGCAAGGTCACCTTC. Protein sequence: CASSEFGAGKVTF.